The 31 T cell receptor beta chains reported below all come from one sample, sequenced in a study of T cells in Graves' hyperthyroidism and ophthalmopathy (dated 2019 in TCRdb). Preparation of the library involved multiplex PCR. Sequencing used an Illumina HiSeq 2000. The TCR beta CDR3 regions were amplified from the RNA transcripts. The first round of RT-PCR for the TCR CDR3 was performed with the HTBI primer set and the Qiagen OneStep RT-PCR kit. Starting from the raw public reads, TCRdb applied fastp trimming at Q25, assembled clones with MiXCR and retained in-frame beta chains. Entries are consolidated by CDR3 protein sequence, retaining the most common genes and DNA. Recorded for this sample are more than 500,000 distinct CDR3 sequences; under 20% of them occurred a single time. The ten largest clonotypes hold 3% to 4% of the sample. Sequenced material: blood. All receptors derive from a woman between 25 and 40 years old with Graves' hyperthyroidism.

This clonotype has ten or more counts. The CDR3 DNA reads TGTGCCAGCCCTTTGGCGTCTAGCACAGATACGCAGTATTTT. Its protein is CASPLASSTDTQYF. This chain links TRBV2 with TRBJ2-3; D gene unclear. CDR1 and CDR2 (germline): SNHLY, FYNNEI. Trimming stripped 8 bases from V and 0 bases from J, with 12 bases between. This CDR3 has 14 residues. The full variable domain, rest sourced from reference TRBV2 and TRBJ2-3, is EPEVTQTPSHQVTQMGQEVILRCVPISNHLYFYWYRQILGQKVEFLVSFYNNEISEKSEIFDDQFSVERPDGSNFTLKIRSTKLEDSAMYFCASPLASSTDTQYFGPGTRLTVL.

The chain joins TRBV6-2 or TRBV6-3 to TRBJ2-7, with D possibly TRBD1 on 5 matching bases. There are 14 residues in the CDR3. The germline V gene has CDR1 MNHEY and CDR2 SVGEGT. V lost 3 bases and J lost 3, with 12 bases in between. This CDR3 reads CASSYQGMVYEQYF. The CDR3 DNA sequence: TGTGCCAGCAGTTATCAGGGAATGGTCTACGAGCAGTACTTC.

The chain joins TRBV5-1 to TRBJ2-5; tentative D call: TRBD2 (5 bases). The CDR3 extends over 13 amino acids. Germline CDR1 is SGHRS and CDR2 is YFSETQ. Trimming cost V 6 bases and J 0 bases, with 9 bases left between them. The CDR3 DNA follows: TGCGCCAGCAACAAGCGGAACCAAGAGACCCAGTACTTC. Its protein product is CASNKRNQETQYF.

This clonotype was counted between two and nine times. For the CDR3, the DNA is TGTGCCAGCAGACTAGACGTCAATGAGCAGTTCTTC. It encodes CASRLDVNEQFF. The chain joins TRBV27 to TRBJ2-1; D is perhaps TRBD2 (5 bases). CDR1 and CDR2 from the germline V gene are MNHEY and SMNVEV (reference sequence). Trimming removed 6 bases from V and 6 bases from J, with 9 bases in between. This CDR3 comprises 12 residues.

This clonotype was seen a few times. CDR3 sequence (DNA): TGTGCCAGCAGCCCGACAGGGTCCTATAATTCACCCCTCCACTTT. It yields the protein CASSPTGSYNSPLHF. The rearrangement joins TRBV7-9 to TRBJ1-6; 7 nucleotides align to TRBD1. The ends lost 5 bases at V and 1 base at J; junction bases unmatched: 2. The CDR3 loop spans 15 amino acids. The V gene's germline CDR1 is SEHNR and CDR2 FQNEAQ (reference sequence). Together with reference TRBV7-9 and TRBJ1-6, the CDR3 gives the full variable domain: DTGVSQNPRHKITKRGQNVTFRCDPISEHNRLYWYRQTLGQGPEFLTYFQNEAQLEKSRLLSDRFSAERPKGSFSTLEIQRTEQGDSAMYLCASSPTGSYNSPLHFGNGTRLTVT.

This clonotype showed up just a few times. V gene TRBV29-1 combines with J gene TRBJ1-1, with 7 bases that match TRBD1. V was clipped by 4 bases and J by 2 bases; unmatched bases: 7. The CDR3 length is 14 residues. The germline V gene has CDR1 SQVTM and CDR2 ANQGSEA. The CDR3 sequence: CSVVRQGSNTEAFF. CDR3 sequence (DNA): TGCAGCGTTGTCCGACAGGGCTCAAACACTGAAGCTTTCTTT. Looking up the rest from reference TRBV29-1 and TRBJ1-1 gives the full variable domain: SAVISQKPSRDICQRGTSLTIQCQVDSQVTMMFWYRQQPGQSLTLIATANQGSEATYESGFVIDKFPISRPNLTFSTLTVSNMSPEDSSIYLCSVVRQGSNTEAFFGQGTRLTVV.

This clonotype was counted ten times or more. The V and J genes are TRBV12-3 or TRBV12-4 and TRBJ2-7; weak D call: TRBD2 (6 bases). The length of the CDR3 is 12 residues. Deletions cut 7 bases from V and 3 bases from J, with 10 bases between. The CDR3 bases are TGTGCCAGCAAGAGCGGGCTCTACGAGCAGTACTTC. Translation gives CASKSGLYEQYF.

A few counts support this clonotype. V gene TRBV4-2 combines with J gene TRBJ2-3; TRBD2 matches at 7 bases. CDR3 length: 16 amino acids. The ends lost 1 base at V and 1 base at J; junction bases unmatched: 5. Per germline, CDR1 LGHNA and CDR2 YNFKEQ. The chain's CDR3 is CASSQVAGGGTDTQYF. CDR3 bases: TGTGCCAGCAGCCAAGTAGCGGGTGGGGGCACAGATACGCAGTATTTT.

This clonotype was observed many times. The rearrangement links TRBV7-9 to TRBJ2-3; D is uncertain. With 4 bases removed from V and 5 bases from J, the gap between germline ends came to 13 bases. The germline gives CDR1 SEHNR, CDR2 FQNEAQ (reference sequence). This CDR3 contains 14 residues. This CDR3 is CASSSQAGLDTQYF. CDR3 DNA: TGTGCCAGCAGCTCTCAGGCCGGCCTAGATACGCAGTATTTT.

This clonotype has a handful of counts. The V and J genes are TRBV12-3 or TRBV12-4 and TRBJ1-3; maybe TRBD1 (6 bases). This CDR3 comprises 15 residues. V lost 6 bases, J lost 2 bases, and 14 bases lay in between. For the CDR3, the DNA is TGTGCCAGCAGACGGTCAACAGGGACTGGAAACACCATATATTTT. This gives the protein CASRRSTGTGNTIYF.

Only a few counts were recorded for this clonotype. The chain recombines TRBV10-3 with TRBJ2-7; 7 bases align to TRBD2. J gave up 2 bases and V 1 base, and 5 bases lay outside the gene matches. CDR1 and CDR2 (germline): ENHRY, SYGVKD. The CDR3 sequence is 15 residues long. CDR3 coding DNA: TGTGCCATCAGTGAGTTGGGGGGGAAGACCTACGAGCAGTACTTC. Translating it yields CAISELGGKTYEQYF.

This clonotype has ten or more counts. The rearrangement joins TRBV6-1 to TRBJ2-5; 11 positions match TRBD2. The CDR3 consists of 14 residues. J was trimmed by 2 bases and V by 4 bases; bases with no gene match: 0. Germline CDR1 is MNHNS and CDR2 is SASEGT. The CDR3 sequence: CASSGLAGQETQYF. CDR3 DNA sequence: TGTGCCAGCAGTGGACTAGCGGGACAAGAGACCCAGTACTTC.

This clonotype was seen many times. The chain carries TRBV3-2 and TRBJ2-2. TRBV3-2 is assigned pseudogene status. This CDR3 comprises 16 residues. The CDR3 DNA reads as TGTGCCAGCAGCCAAGCACACTCATCGAACACCGGGGAGCTGTTTTTT. Amino acids: CASSQAHSSNTGELFF.

This chain connects TRBV15 to TRBJ2-6; no reliable D call. The CDR3 loop spans 15 amino acids. V was trimmed by 1 base and J by 2 bases, leaving 6 bases between them. Germline V CDR1 and CDR2: LNHNV, YYDKDF (reference sequence). CDR3 region: CATSRVDPGANVLTF. The DNA for the CDR3 is TGTGCCACCAGCAGAGTCGATCCTGGGGCCAACGTCCTGACTTTC.

This clonotype has more than one count but fewer than ten. The genes are TRBV20-1 and TRBJ1-5; TRBD1 matches at 9 bases. CDR3 size: 16 residues. Germline CDR1 is DFQATT and CDR2 is SNEGSKA (reference sequence). The trim removed 3 bases at V and 6 bases at J, leaving 12 bases unmatched. The CDR3 nucleotides are TGCAGTGCTAGTGGGCGGGACAGGGTTTCAAGTCAGCCCCAGCATTTT. This encodes CSASGRDRVSSQPQHF.

Ten or more counts support this clonotype. The rearrangement joins TRBV2 to TRBJ2-1; 8 bases match TRBD1. J lost 2 bases, V lost 2 bases, and 2 bases had no gene match. CDR1 and CDR2 (germline): SNHLY, FYNNEI. This CDR3 region has 15 residues. In DNA, the CDR3 is TGTGCCAGCAGTGAAAAGACAGGGGCCTACAATGAGCAGTTCTTC. This encodes CASSEKTGAYNEQFF.

This clonotype was seen a few times. The rearrangement links TRBV7-9 to TRBJ1-2; TRBD1 matches 11 bases. The V and J ends lost 5 bases and 8 bases, in that order; junction bases with no gene match: 7. The germline gives CDR1 SEHNR, CDR2 FQNEAQ (reference sequence). There are 14 residues in the CDR3. The CDR3 coding sequence is TGTGCCAGCAGCGGGGACAGGGGGACGAAAGGCTACACCTTC. This sequence encodes CASSGDRGTKGYTF.

The V call is TRBV5-1, the J call TRBJ1-4; tentatively, D is TRBD1 (6 bases). Between the trimmed V and J ends, which lost 2 bases and 4 bases, there was a span of 9 bases. This CDR3 comprises 14 residues. Per germline, CDR1 SGHRS and CDR2 YFSETQ. The CDR3 nucleotides read TGCGCCAGCAGCTTACAGGGATATAATGAAAAACTGTTTTTT. It codes for CASSLQGYNEKLFF.

CDR3 coding DNA: TGTGCCAGTAGTATTAGTACCGGCTCCTACGAGCAGTACTTC. Its protein is CASSISTGSYEQYF. The V gene is TRBV19, the J gene TRBJ2-7; D unresolved. Germline CDR1 and CDR2: LNHDA and SQIVND (reference sequence). The CDR3 covers 14 residues. V was cut by 3 bases and J by 0 bases, with 9 bases left in between.

This clonotype was observed many times. The chain employs TRBV2 and TRBJ2-2, with D uncertain. This CDR3 is built from 15 residues. Deletions cut 1 base from V and 0 bases from J, with 6 bases between. Per the germline V gene, CDR1 is SNHLY and CDR2 is FYNNEI. CDR3 amino acids: CASSEEQTNTGELFF. The CDR3 DNA sequence: TGTGCCAGCAGTGAAGAACAGACGAACACCGGGGAGCTGTTTTTT.

This clonotype was observed a single time. The V gene is TRBV19, the J gene TRBJ2-1; D possibly corresponds to TRBD2 (5 bases). CDR3 length: 13 residues. V was pared by 3 bases and J by 3 bases, with 6 bases between. Germline lookup yields CDR1 LNHDA and CDR2 SQIVND (reference sequence). CDR3 sequence reads: CASSIDYYNEQFF. In DNA, the CDR3 is TGTGCCAGTAGTATCGACTACTACAATGAGCAGTTCTTC. Full variable domain (remainder filled in from reference TRBV19 and TRBJ2-1): DGGITQSPKYLFRKEGQNVTLSCEQNLNHDAMYWYRQDPGQGLRLIYYSQIVNDFQKGDIAEGYSVSREKKESFPLTVTSAQKNPTAFYLCASSIDYYNEQFFGPGTRLTVL.

This clonotype was recorded once. One base away lies a much larger clone, so this may be a sequencing read error. The V call is TRBV28, the J call TRBJ2-1; D not resolved. The V end lost 4 bases, the J end lost 10 bases, and 14 bases lay between the germline ends. This CDR3 is 13 amino acids long. Germline loops: CDR1 MDHEN, CDR2 SYDVKM. CDR3 protein: CASSWSGLYEQFF. CDR3 nucleotide sequence: TGTGCCAGCAGTTGGTCCGGGCTTTACGAGCAGTTCTTC. The full variable domain, its missing parts supplied by reference TRBV28 and TRBJ2-1, is DVKVTQSSRYLVKRTGEKVFLECVQDMDHENMFWYRQDPGLGLRLIYFSYDVKMKEKGDIPEGYSVSREKKERFSLILESASTNQTSMYLCASSWSGLYEQFFGPGTRLTVL.

This clonotype was recorded at least ten times. CDR3 in amino acids: CASSYGGTNYGYTF. The CDR3 DNA reads as TGTGCCAGCAGTTATGGGGGGACTAACTATGGCTACACCTTC. The V and J genes are TRBV12-3 or TRBV12-4 and TRBJ1-2; tentative D call: TRBD1 (5 bases). The CDR3 runs 14 residues. Trimming shortened V by 4 bases and J by 0 bases, and 9 bases separated the two germline ends.

CDR3 amino acids: CATSITSGRYEQYF. CDR3 coding DNA: TGTGCCACCTCAATCACTAGCGGGAGGTACGAGCAGTACTTC. The chain carries TRBV27 and TRBJ2-7, with 12 bases matching TRBD2. This CDR3 has 14 residues. J gave up 4 bases and V 10 bases, and 8 bases lay outside the gene matches. Germline V CDR1 and CDR2: MNHEY, SMNVEV (reference sequence).

Ten or more counts support this clonotype. The chain has TRBV29-1 and TRBJ1-2; D perhaps matches TRBD1 (6 bases). Trimming stripped 5 bases from V and 1 base from J, with 11 bases between. CDR3 length equals 13 residues. Germline assignment: CDR1 SQVTM and CDR2 ANQGSEA. Here the CDR3 DNA reads TGCAGCGTTCGGACAGCTCATAACTATGGCTACACCTTC. Residues: CSVRTAHNYGYTF.

This clonotype was seen many times. This sequence joins TRBV3-1 and TRBJ1-1, with no clear D. The germline V gene has CDR1 LGHDT and CDR2 YNNKEL (reference sequence). V dropped 0 bases and J dropped 4 bases, with 9 bases sitting between them. This CDR3 comprises 14 residues. The CDR3 is CASSQESGSTEAFF. CDR3 nucleotides: TGTGCCAGCAGCCAAGAATCCGGATCCACTGAAGCTTTCTTT. The variable domain in full, with the rest retrieved from reference TRBV3-1 and TRBJ1-1, is DTAVSQTPKYLVTQMGNDKSIKCEQNLGHDTMYWYKQDSKKFLKIMFSYNNKELIINETVPNRFSPKSPDKAHLNLHINSLELGDSAVYFCASSQESGSTEAFFGQGTRLTVV.

For this clonotype: Since no conserved phenylalanine or tryptophan closes the CDR3, a read error is the likely cause. This chain joins TRBV18 and TRBJ2-7; D is unclear. This CDR3 has 13 amino acids. CDR1 is KGHSH, CDR2 LQKENI, per germline. V shed 8 bases and J shed 0 bases, with 11 bases lying between them. Written as DNA, the CDR3 is TGTGCCAGCCTACATCCGAGCTCCTACGAGCAGTACCTC. Encoded protein: CASLHPSSYEQYL.

This clonotype was detected ten times or more. The chain employs TRBV6-1 and TRBJ2-5; weak D call: TRBD2 (5 bases). Trimming took 10 bases from V and 5 from J, leaving 14 bases between them. Germline V CDR1 and CDR2: MNHNS, SASEGT. The CDR3 is made up of 12 amino acids. The DNA for the CDR3 is TGTGCCACTTCTAGCATTTCTGAGACCCAGTACTTC. Translated: CATSSISETQYF.

This clonotype occurred many times. The chain combines TRBV11-2 with TRBJ2-3, with D possibly called TRBD1 or TRBD2 (5 bases each). In germline, CDR1 is SGHAT, CDR2 FQNNGV. There are 21 residues in the CDR3. The ends were cut back, 1 base at V and 2 bases at J, with 28 bases in the middle. The CDR3 DNA sequence: TGTGCCAGCAGCTTAGCATTCGGGGATATGGTTCTTCAGGACATCACAGATACGCAGTATTTT. Amino acids: CASSLAFGDMVLQDITDTQYF.

This clonotype has a count of ten or more. The chain recombines TRBV5-1 with TRBJ1-1; D not certain. The V gene's germline CDR1 is SGHRS and CDR2 YFSETQ. The ends were cut back, 5 bases at V and 2 bases at J, with 13 bases in the middle. CDR3 length equals 14 residues. CDR3: CASRVRGGNTEAFF. The DNA for the CDR3 is TGCGCCAGCAGGGTTCGGGGAGGCAACACTGAAGCTTTCTTT.

This clonotype was detected many times. The chain recombines TRBV28 with TRBJ1-1, with 7 bases that match TRBD1. This CDR3 has 12 amino acids. V lost 2 bases, J lost 8 bases, and 2 bases stayed unmatched. Germline V gene data show CDR1 as MDHEN and CDR2 as SYDVKM. CDR3 in DNA: TGTGCCAGCAGTTTACGGACAGGCGAAGCTTTCTTT. Translation: CASSLRTGEAFF.